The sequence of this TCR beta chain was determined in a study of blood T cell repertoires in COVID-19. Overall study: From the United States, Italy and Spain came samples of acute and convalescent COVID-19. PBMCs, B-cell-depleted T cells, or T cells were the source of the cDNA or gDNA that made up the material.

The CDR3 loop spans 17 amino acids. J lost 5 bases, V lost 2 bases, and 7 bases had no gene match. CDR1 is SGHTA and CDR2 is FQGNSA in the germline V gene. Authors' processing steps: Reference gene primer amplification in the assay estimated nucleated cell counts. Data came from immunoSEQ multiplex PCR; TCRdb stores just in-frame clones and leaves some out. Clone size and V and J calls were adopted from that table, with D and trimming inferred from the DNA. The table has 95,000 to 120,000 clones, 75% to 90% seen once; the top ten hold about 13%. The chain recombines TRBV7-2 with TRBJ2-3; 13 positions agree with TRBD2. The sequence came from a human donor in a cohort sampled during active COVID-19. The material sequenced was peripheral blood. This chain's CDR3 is CASSLRLAGGGKDTQYF. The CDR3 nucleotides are TGTGCCAGCAGCTTACGACTAGCGGGGGGTGGGAAAGATACGCAGTATTTT.